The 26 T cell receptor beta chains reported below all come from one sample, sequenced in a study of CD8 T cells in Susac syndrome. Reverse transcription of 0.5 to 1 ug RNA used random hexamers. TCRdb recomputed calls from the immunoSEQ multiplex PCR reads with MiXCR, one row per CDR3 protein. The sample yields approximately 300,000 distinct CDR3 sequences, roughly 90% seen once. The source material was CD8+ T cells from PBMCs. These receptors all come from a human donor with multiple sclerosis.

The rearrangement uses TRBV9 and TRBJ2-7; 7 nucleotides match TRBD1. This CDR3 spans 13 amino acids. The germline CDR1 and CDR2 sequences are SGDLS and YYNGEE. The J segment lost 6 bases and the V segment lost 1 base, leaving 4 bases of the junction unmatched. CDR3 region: CASSVTGVGEQYF. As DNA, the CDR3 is TGTGCCAGCAGCGTAACAGGGGTTGGCGAGCAGTACTTC.

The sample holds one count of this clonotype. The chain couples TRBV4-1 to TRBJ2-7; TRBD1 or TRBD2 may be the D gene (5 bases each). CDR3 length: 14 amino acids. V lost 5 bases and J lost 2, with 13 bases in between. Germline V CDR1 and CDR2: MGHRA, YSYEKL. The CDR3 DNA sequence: TGCGCCAGCAGCTACCGGGACGGGACCTACGAGCAGTACTTC. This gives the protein CASSYRDGTYEQYF.

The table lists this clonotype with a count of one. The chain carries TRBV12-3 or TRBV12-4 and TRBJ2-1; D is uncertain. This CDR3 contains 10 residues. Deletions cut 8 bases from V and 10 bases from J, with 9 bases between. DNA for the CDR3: TGTGCCAGCGCAGCATGGGAGCAGTTCTTC. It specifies CASAAWEQFF.

CDR3 coding DNA: TGTGCCAGCAGCGCCGGGACAGGGGGTTTCGAGATATCCTACGAGCAGTACTTC. This encodes CASSAGTGGFEISYEQYF. V gene TRBV28 combines with J gene TRBJ2-7; 11 nucleotides align to TRBD1. This CDR3 is built from 18 residues. The germline CDR1 and CDR2 sequences are MDHEN and SYDVKM. J was trimmed by 1 base and V by 6 bases; bases with no gene match: 14.

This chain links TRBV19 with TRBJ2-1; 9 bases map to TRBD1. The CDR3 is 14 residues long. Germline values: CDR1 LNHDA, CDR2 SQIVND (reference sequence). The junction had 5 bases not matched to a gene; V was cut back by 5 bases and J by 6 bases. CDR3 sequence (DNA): TGTGCCAGTAGTGCACAGACAGGGGGCAATGAGCAGTTCTTC. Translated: CASSAQTGGNEQFF.

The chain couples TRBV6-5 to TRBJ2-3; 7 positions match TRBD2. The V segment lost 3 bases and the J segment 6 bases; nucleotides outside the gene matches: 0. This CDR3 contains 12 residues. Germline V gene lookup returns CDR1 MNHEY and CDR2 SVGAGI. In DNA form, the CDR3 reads TGTGCCAGCAGTTATAGCGGGGATACGCAGTATTTT. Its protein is CASSYSGDTQYF.

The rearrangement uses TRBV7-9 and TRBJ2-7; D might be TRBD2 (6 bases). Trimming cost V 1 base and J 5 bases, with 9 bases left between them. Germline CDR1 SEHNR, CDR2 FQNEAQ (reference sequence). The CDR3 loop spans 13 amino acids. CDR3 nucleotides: TGTGCCAGCAGCTTAGTTGCGGGGAACGAGCAGTACTTC. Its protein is CASSLVAGNEQYF.

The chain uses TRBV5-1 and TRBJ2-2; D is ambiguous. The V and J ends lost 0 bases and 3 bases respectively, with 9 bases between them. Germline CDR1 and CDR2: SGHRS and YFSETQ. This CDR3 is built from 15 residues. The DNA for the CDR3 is TGCGCCAGCAGCTTGGCCCCGCCGGACACCGGGGAGCTGTTTTTT. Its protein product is CASSLAPPDTGELFF.

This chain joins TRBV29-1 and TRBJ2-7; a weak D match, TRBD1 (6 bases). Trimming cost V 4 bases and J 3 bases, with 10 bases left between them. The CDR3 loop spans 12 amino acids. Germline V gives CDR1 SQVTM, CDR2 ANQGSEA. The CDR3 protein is CSVGGGSYEQYF. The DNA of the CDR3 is TGCAGCGTTGGTGGGGGCAGCTACGAGCAGTACTTC.

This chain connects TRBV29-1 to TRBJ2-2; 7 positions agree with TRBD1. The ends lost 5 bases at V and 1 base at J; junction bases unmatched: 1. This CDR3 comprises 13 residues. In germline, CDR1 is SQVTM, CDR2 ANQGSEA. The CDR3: CSVWTGNTGELFF. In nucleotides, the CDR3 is TGCAGCGTTTGGACAGGGAACACCGGGGAGCTGTTTTTT.

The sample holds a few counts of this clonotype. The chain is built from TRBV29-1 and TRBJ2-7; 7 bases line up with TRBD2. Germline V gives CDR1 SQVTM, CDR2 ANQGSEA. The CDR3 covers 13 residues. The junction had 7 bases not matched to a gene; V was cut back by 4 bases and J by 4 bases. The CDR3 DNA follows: TGCAGCGTTGTGGCTAGCGGCGCATACGAGCAGTACTTC. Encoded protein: CSVVASGAYEQYF.

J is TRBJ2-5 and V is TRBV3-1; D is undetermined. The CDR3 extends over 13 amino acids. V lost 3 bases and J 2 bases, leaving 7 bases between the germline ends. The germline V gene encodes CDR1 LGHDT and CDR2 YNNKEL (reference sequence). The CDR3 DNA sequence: TGTGCCAGCAGCCATGAGGAGCAAGAGACCCAGTACTTC. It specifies CASSHEEQETQYF.

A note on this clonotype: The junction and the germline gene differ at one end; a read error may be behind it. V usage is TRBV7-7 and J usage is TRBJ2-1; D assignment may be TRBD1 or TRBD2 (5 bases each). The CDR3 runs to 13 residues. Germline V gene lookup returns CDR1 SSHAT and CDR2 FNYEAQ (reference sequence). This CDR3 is CASSLGTVNEQFF. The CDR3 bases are TGTGCTAGCAGCCTCGGGACGGTCAATGAGCAGTTCTTC.

CDR3 protein: CSARSPGLAGLNTQYF. The CDR3 DNA reads as TGCAGTGCTAGATCTCCCGGCTTAGCGGGGTTGAATACGCAGTATTTT. The V call is TRBV20-1, the J call TRBJ2-3; 8 bases line up with TRBD2. The V segment lost 2 bases and the J segment 7 bases; nucleotides outside the gene matches: 14. In germline, CDR1 is DFQATT, CDR2 SNEGSKA (reference sequence). CDR3 size: 16 residues.

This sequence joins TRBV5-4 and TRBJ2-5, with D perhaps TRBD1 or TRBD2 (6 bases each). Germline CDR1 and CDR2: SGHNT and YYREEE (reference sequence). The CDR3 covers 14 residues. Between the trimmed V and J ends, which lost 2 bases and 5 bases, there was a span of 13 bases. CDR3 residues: CASSFEGGGETQYF. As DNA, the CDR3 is TGTGCCAGCAGCTTCGAGGGGGGTGGGGAGACCCAGTACTTC.

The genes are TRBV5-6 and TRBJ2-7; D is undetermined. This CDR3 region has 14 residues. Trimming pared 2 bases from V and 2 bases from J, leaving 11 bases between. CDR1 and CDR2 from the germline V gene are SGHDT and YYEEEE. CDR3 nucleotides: TGTGCCAGCAGCTTATCGCGGTTCCCCTACGAGCAGTACTTC. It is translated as CASSLSRFPYEQYF.

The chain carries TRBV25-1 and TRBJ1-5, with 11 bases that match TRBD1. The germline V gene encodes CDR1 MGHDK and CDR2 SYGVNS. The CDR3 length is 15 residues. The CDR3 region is CVPRGDRGENQPQHF. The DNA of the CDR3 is TGTGTACCCAGGGGGGACAGGGGGGAAAATCAGCCCCAGCATTTT.

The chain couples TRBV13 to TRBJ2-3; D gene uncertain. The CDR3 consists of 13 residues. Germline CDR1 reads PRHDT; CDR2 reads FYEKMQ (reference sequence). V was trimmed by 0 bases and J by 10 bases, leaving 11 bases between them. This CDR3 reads CASSLGPLEAQYF. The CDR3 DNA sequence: TGTGCCAGCAGCTTAGGGCCCCTAGAGGCGCAGTATTTT.

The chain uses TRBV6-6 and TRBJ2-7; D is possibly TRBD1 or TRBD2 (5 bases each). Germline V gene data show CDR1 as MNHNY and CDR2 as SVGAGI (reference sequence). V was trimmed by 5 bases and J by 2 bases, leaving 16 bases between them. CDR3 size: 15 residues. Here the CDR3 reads CASSGLGTGAYEQYF. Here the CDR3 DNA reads TGTGCCAGCAGTGGCCTTGGGACCGGGGCCTACGAGCAGTACTTC.

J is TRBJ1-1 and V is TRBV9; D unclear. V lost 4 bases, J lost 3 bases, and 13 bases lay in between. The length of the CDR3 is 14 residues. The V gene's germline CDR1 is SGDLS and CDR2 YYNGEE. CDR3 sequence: CASSSLDGHTEAFF. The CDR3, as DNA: TGTGCCAGCAGCTCACTGGACGGTCACACTGAAGCTTTCTTT. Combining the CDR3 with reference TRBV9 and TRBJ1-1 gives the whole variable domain DSGVTQTPKHLITATGQRVTLRCSPRSGDLSVYWYQQSLDQGLQFLIQYYNGEERAKGNILERFSAQQFPDLHSELNLSSLELGDSALYFCASSSLDGHTEAFFGQGTRLTVV.

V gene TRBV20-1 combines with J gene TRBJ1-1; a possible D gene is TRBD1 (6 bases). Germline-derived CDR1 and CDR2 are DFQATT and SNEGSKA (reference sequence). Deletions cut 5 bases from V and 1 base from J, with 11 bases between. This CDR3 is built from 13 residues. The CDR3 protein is CSASGGQNTEAFF. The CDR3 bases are TGCAGTGCTTCGGGGGGACAGAACACTGAAGCTTTCTTT.

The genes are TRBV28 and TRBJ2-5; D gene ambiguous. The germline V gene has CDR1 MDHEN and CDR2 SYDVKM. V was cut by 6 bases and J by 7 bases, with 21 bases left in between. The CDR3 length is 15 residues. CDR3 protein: CASSYPIDGLGTQYF. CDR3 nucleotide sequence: TGTGCCAGCAGCTACCCCATTGACGGGCTGGGGACCCAGTACTTC.

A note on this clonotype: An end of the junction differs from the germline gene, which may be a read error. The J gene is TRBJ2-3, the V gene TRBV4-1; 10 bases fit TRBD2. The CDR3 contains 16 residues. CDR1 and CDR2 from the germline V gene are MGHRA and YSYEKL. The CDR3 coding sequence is TGCGCCAGCAGCCAAGATGCCCAGCGGGGGGGAGATACGCAGTTTTTT. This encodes CASSQDAQRGGDTQFF.

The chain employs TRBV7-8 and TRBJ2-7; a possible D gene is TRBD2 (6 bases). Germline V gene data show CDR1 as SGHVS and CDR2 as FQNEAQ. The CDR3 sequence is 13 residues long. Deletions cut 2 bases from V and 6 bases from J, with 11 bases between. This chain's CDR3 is CASSLTGGSEQYF. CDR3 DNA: TGTGCCAGCAGCTTAACCGGGGGTTCCGAGCAGTACTTC.

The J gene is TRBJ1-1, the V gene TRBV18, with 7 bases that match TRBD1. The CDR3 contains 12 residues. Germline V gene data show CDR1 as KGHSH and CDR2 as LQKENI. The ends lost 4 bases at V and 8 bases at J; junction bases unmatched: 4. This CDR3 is CASSHGTDEAFF. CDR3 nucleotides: TGTGCCAGCTCACACGGGACAGACGAAGCTTTCTTT.

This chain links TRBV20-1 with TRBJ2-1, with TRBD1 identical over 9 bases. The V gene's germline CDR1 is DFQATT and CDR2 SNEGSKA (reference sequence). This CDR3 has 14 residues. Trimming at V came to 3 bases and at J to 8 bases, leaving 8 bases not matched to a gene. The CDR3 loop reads CSASAGTGIDEQFF. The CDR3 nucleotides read TGCAGTGCTAGCGCCGGGACAGGGATAGATGAGCAGTTCTTC.